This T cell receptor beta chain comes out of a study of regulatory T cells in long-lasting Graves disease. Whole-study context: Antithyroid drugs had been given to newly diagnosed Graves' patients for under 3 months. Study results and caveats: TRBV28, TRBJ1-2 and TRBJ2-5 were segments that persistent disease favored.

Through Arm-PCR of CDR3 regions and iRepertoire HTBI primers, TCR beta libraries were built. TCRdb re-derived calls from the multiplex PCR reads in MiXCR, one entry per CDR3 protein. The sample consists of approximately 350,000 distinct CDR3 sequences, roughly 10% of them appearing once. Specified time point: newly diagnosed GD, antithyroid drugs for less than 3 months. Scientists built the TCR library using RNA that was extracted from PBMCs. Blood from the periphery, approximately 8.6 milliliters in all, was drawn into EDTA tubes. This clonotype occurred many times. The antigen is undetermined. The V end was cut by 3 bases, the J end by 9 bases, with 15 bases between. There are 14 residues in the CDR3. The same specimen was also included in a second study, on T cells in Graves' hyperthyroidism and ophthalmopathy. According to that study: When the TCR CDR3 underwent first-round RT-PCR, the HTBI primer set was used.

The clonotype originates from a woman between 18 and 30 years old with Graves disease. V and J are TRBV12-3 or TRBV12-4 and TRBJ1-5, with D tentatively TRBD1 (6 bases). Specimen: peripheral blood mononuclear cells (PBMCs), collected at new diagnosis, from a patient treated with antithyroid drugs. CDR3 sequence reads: CASSLAQGNRPQHF. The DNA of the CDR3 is TGTGCCAGCAGTTTGGCACAGGGAAACCGGCCCCAGCATTTT.